These 27 T cell receptor beta chains were all obtained from the same sample, sequenced in a study of cytomegalovirus exposure and HLA in healthy donors. 60 Vbeta and 13 Jbeta primers were used in PCR. Produced via immunoSEQ multiplex PCR; TCRdb's table is partial and in-frame only. The data contain about 150,000 clones, roughly 74% of them singletons. Sequencing was performed on PBMCs. The receptors shown here come from a man younger than 35 in good health and CMV-seronegative.

The J gene is TRBJ1-1, the V gene TRBV18; TRBD1 matches at 7 bases. Per germline, CDR1 KGHSH and CDR2 LQKENI. This CDR3 region has 15 residues. Trimming at V came to 3 bases and at J to 0 bases, leaving 4 bases not matched to a gene. The CDR3 DNA is TGTGCCAGCTCACCCCCGGGACAGTTGAACACTGAAGCTTTCTTT. Its translation: CASSPPGQLNTEAFF. The variable domain in full, completed from reference TRBV18 and TRBJ1-1, reads NAGVMQNPRHLVRRRGQEARLRCSPMKGHSHVYWYRQLPEEGLKFMVYLQKENIIDESGMPKERFSAEFPKEGPSILRIQQVVRGDSAAYFCASSPPGQLNTEAFFGQGTRLTVV.

The gene calls are TRBV5-5 and TRBJ1-6, with D unresolved. Germline CDR1 reads SGHKS; CDR2 reads YYEKEE (reference sequence). The CDR3 consists of 18 residues. V lost 4 bases, J lost 0 bases, and 17 bases lay in between. The CDR3 nucleotides are TGTGCCAGCAGCCCGAGGGCAGAAAGATTCTCCTATAATTCACCCCTCCACTTT. It codes for CASSPRAERFSYNSPLHF.

The CDR3 region has the DNA TGTGCCAGCAGCTCGCAGGACTACACCGGGGAGCTGTTTTTT. As protein: CASSSQDYTGELFF. V usage is TRBV11-3 and J usage is TRBJ2-2; a possible D gene is TRBD2 (5 bases). The CDR3 is 14 amino acids. With 4 bases removed from V and 3 bases from J, the gap between germline ends came to 9 bases. Germline V gene sequence: CDR1 SGHNT, CDR2 YENEEA.

The J gene is TRBJ2-1, the V gene TRBV7-9; D is possibly TRBD2 (6 bases). The CDR3 spans 12 residues. V lost 1 base, J lost 15 bases, and 13 bases lay in between. CDR1 is SEHNR and CDR2 is FQNEAQ in the germline V gene (reference sequence). The CDR3: CASSLGVRGAFF. The DNA for the CDR3 is TGTGCCAGCAGCTTAGGTGTGCGGGGCGCGTTCTTC.

This clone was seen just once. This chain uses TRBV6-5 with TRBJ2-7, with 10 nucleotides matching TRBD1. Germline CDR1 is MNHEY and CDR2 is SVGAGI. Losses at the gene ends were 6 bases for V and 0 bases for J; bases not matched to a gene: 5. This CDR3 region has 15 residues. The CDR3 protein is CASRRGQGVSYEQYV. DNA of the CDR3: TGTGCCAGCAGGCGCGGACAGGGGGTCTCCTACGAGCAGTACGTC.

As concerns this clone: This CDR3 is also generated by other DNA sequences in the sample. This rearrangement joins TRBV19 to TRBJ2-7, with 8 positions matching TRBD1. Germline-derived CDR1 and CDR2 are LNHDA and SQIVND (reference sequence). This CDR3 is 14 amino acids long. V lost 3 bases, J lost 2 bases, and 3 bases stayed unmatched. CDR3: CASSIGTGAYEQYF. Written as DNA, the CDR3 is TGTGCCAGTAGTATCGGGACAGGCGCCTACGAGCAGTACTTC.

This clone was recorded only once. The rearrangement uses TRBV28 and TRBJ2-7; TRBD1 agrees at 8 bases. The CDR3 has 14 residues. Germline loops: CDR1 MDHEN, CDR2 SYDVKM. Unmatched junction bases numbered 4, after V lost 5 bases and J lost 1 base. CDR3 residues: CASSPGGRSYEQYV. The CDR3 DNA reads TGTGCCAGCAGTCCAGGGGGCAGGTCCTACGAGCAGTACGTC.

The chain recombines TRBV11-2 with TRBJ2-7; a weak D match, TRBD1 (6 bases). CDR1 is SGHAT, CDR2 FQNNGV, per germline. The ends were cut back, 2 bases at V and 6 bases at J, with 8 bases in the middle. The CDR3 is 12 amino acids. The CDR3 DNA is TGTGCCAGCAGCTTAAACAGGGTCGAGCAGTACGTC. The encoded protein is CASSLNRVEQYV.

In this sample, this clone turned up once. The rearrangement links TRBV9 to TRBJ2-3; 10 bases fit TRBD2. The V gene's germline CDR1 is SGDLS and CDR2 YYNGEE. This CDR3 has 17 amino acids. The V and J ends lost 0 bases and 4 bases, in that order; junction bases with no gene match: 8. CDR3 in DNA: TGTGCCAGCAGCGTAGGGGAGAGCGGGGGGGCGTCAGATACGCAGTATTTT. This sequence encodes CASSVGESGGASDTQYF. The variable domain in full, completed from reference TRBV9 and TRBJ2-3, reads DSGVTQTPKHLITATGQRVTLRCSPRSGDLSVYWYQQSLDQGLQFLIQYYNGEERAKGNILERFSAQQFPDLHSELNLSSLELGDSALYFCASSVGESGGASDTQYFGPGTRLTVL.

V is TRBV29-1 and J is TRBJ2-5; 11 bases line up with TRBD1. Per the germline V gene, CDR1 is SQVTM and CDR2 is ANQGSEA. The CDR3 has 15 amino acids. V gave up 5 bases and J gave up 5 bases; unmatched junction bases: 10. CDR3 residues: CSVISGQGAWETQYF. The CDR3 nucleotides read TGCAGCGTTATAAGTGGACAGGGGGCATGGGAGACCCAGTACTTC.

This clone was recorded a few times. The chain recombines TRBV5-4 with TRBJ2-7; D not resolved. This CDR3 spans 11 amino acids. Germline V gene data show CDR1 as SGHNT and CDR2 as YYREEE (reference sequence). Trimming cost V 9 bases and J 6 bases, with 13 bases left between them. For the CDR3, the DNA is TGTGCCACGTCCTCACTTAGCGAGCAGTACTTC. Encoded protein: CATSSLSEQYF.

The CDR3 is CASSSRGGAQSPLHF. The CDR3 DNA sequence: TGTGCCAGCAGTTCCCGGGGGGGGGCCCAGTCACCCCTCCACTTT. The chain uses TRBV6-5 and TRBJ1-6; tentatively, D is TRBD1 (6 bases). The CDR3 runs 15 residues. Germline assignment: CDR1 MNHEY and CDR2 SVGAGI. Trimming removed 4 bases at V and 10 bases at J, with 17 bases between.

This clone was seen more than once but under ten times. J is TRBJ2-1 and V is TRBV5-4; D possibly corresponds to TRBD2 (5 bases). This CDR3 comprises 15 residues. The germline V and J ends were trimmed by 5 bases and 0 bases, with 12 bases remaining between them. Germline CDR1 is SGHNT and CDR2 is YYREEE (reference sequence). As DNA, the CDR3 is TGTGCCAGCAGTCCCACCGGGGACTCCTACAATGAGCAGTTCTTC. Amino acid sequence: CASSPTGDSYNEQFF.

This clone was counted a single time. The chain recombines TRBV25-1 with TRBJ2-2, with D unclear. Germline loops: CDR1 MGHDK, CDR2 SYGVNS. V was shortened by 4 bases and J by 3 bases, with 9 bases between the two germline ends. The CDR3 is 14 amino acids. For the CDR3, the DNA is TGTGCCAGCAGTGGGTCGGAGTACACCGGGGAGCTGTTTTTT. Encoded protein: CASSGSEYTGELFF.

The rearrangement links TRBV27 to TRBJ2-7; 7 nucleotides line up with TRBD1. The trim removed 5 bases at V and 2 bases at J, leaving 6 bases unmatched. Germline V lookup: CDR1 MNHEY, CDR2 SMNVEV (reference sequence). The CDR3 has 14 residues. CDR3 coding DNA: TGTGCCAGCAGTAGCCGGACAGGTGCCTACGAGCAGTACGTC. Translation: CASSSRTGAYEQYV.

This clone occurred a few times. This chain links TRBV11-2 with TRBJ1-2; D is possibly TRBD1 (5 bases). CDR3 length: 15 amino acids. The V gene lost 1 base and the J gene lost 4 bases, with 13 bases spanning the gap. Germline loops: CDR1 SGHAT, CDR2 FQNNGV. In DNA, the CDR3 is TGTGCCAGCAGCTTAGCCCCAGGGCCCACCTATGGCTACACCTTC. Translation: CASSLAPGPTYGYTF.

This sequence joins TRBV5-8 and TRBJ1-5, with D possibly matching TRBD1 (5 bases). The CDR3 is made up of 14 amino acids. With 5 bases removed from V and 1 base from J, the gap between germline ends came to 10 bases. CDR1 is SGHTS and CDR2 is YDEGEE in the germline V gene. This CDR3 reads CASSWGLSNQPQHF. CDR3 sequence (DNA): TGTGCCAGCAGTTGGGGACTCAGCAATCAGCCCCAGCATTTT.

In its sample, this clone was seen a few times. The chain recombines TRBV20-1 with TRBJ1-1, with a weak D call TRBD1 (5 bases). This CDR3 region has 11 residues. Germline CDR1 DFQATT, CDR2 SNEGSKA (reference sequence). V shed 7 bases and J shed 8 bases, with 14 bases lying between them. This CDR3 is CSVKRQNEAFF. CDR3 sequence (DNA): TGCAGTGTTAAACGACAGAACGAAGCTTTCTTT.

The chain combines TRBV5-1 with TRBJ1-3; D uncertain. Germline V CDR1 and CDR2: SGHRS, YFSETQ. The CDR3 contains 14 residues. V was clipped by 6 bases and J by 0 bases, with 10 bases between them. The CDR3 sequence: CASTEAPSGNTIYF. The CDR3 DNA reads TGCGCCAGCACCGAAGCGCCCTCTGGAAACACCATATATTTT.

This chain joins TRBV9 and TRBJ2-2; D possibly corresponds to TRBD1 (5 bases). CDR3 length: 16 amino acids. Trimming pared 4 bases from V and 5 bases from J, leaving 18 bases between. Germline CDR1 and CDR2: SGDLS and YYNGEE. CDR3 in amino acids: CASSYTGELITGELFF. The CDR3 DNA follows: TGTGCCAGCAGCTACACAGGCGAATTAATAACCGGGGAGCTGTTTTTT.

The chain links TRBV4-1 to TRBJ2-3; TRBD2 aligns across 8 bases. This CDR3 is built from 18 residues. V lost 7 bases to trimming and J lost 6 bases; unmatched junction nucleotides: 21. Germline CDR1 and CDR2: MGHRA and YSYEKL. This chain's CDR3 is CASTPVGLAGPGRDTQYF. The CDR3, as DNA: TGCGCCAGCACCCCAGTGGGCTTAGCGGGGCCAGGGAGGGATACGCAGTATTTT.

The rearrangement joins TRBV4-1 to TRBJ2-5, with 13 bases identical to TRBD2. Per the germline V gene, CDR1 is MGHRA and CDR2 is YSYEKL. The CDR3 totals 16 residues. After removal of 4 bases from V and 1 base from J, the junction contained 3 bases not matched to a gene. CDR3 DNA sequence: TGCGCCAGCAGCCCGCGACTAGCGGGGGGCCAAGAGACCCAGTACTTC. Protein: CASSPRLAGGQETQYF.

V and J are TRBV5-6 and TRBJ1-1; TRBD1 is a possible D gene (5 bases). The CDR3 contains 14 residues. Germline V lookup: CDR1 SGHDT, CDR2 YYEEEE. Deletions cut 6 bases from V and 5 bases from J, with 17 bases between. This CDR3 is CASNSLRGRTEAFF. CDR3 bases: TGTGCCAGCAATAGTCTAAGGGGTCGAACTGAAGCTTTCTTT.

DNA of the CDR3: TGTGCCATCAGTGAGCCCGCCCTGCGCACTGAAGCTTTCTTT. It yields the protein CAISEPALRTEAFF. The chain links TRBV10-3 to TRBJ1-1; D unclear. The CDR3 is 14 residues long. Trimming removed 2 bases at V and 4 bases at J, with 11 bases between. Germline-derived CDR1 and CDR2 are ENHRY and SYGVKD.

The J gene is TRBJ1-1, the V gene TRBV7-9, with D possibly being TRBD1 (6 bases). Trimming removed 5 bases at V and 3 bases at J, with 10 bases between. The length of the CDR3 is 13 residues. Germline CDR1 is SEHNR and CDR2 is FQNEAQ (reference sequence). In DNA form, the CDR3 reads TGTGCCAGCAGCACACAGGGATACACTGAAGCTTTCTTT. Its protein product is CASSTQGYTEAFF.

Worth noting for this clone: Mismatch with germline at one junction end may stem from a read error. CDR3 DNA: TGTGCCAGCAGTGAAGGGGGCTCTGGGGCCAACGGCCTGACTTTC. Protein sequence: CASSEGGSGANGLTF. The V and J genes are TRBV6-1 and TRBJ2-6, with D possibly being TRBD1 (5 bases). Germline V gene sequence: CDR1 MNHNS, CDR2 SASEGT. The CDR3 consists of 15 residues.

V usage is TRBV19 and J usage is TRBJ1-1, with D hard to call. With 10 bases removed from V and 3 bases from J, the gap between germline ends came to 6 bases. Germline CDR1 LNHDA, CDR2 SQIVND (reference sequence). CDR3 size: 10 residues. The chain's CDR3 is CATRDTEAFF. The CDR3 DNA reads as TGTGCCACACGGGACACTGAAGCTTTCTTT.